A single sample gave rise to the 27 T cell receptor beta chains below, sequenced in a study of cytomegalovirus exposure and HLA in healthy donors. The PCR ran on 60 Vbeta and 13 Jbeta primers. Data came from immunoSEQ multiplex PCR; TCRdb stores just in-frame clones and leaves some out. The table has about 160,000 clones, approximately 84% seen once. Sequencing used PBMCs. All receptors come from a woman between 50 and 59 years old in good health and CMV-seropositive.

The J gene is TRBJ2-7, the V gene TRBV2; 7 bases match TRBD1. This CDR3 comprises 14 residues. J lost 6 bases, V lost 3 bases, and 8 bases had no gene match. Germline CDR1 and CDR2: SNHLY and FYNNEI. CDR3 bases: TGTGCCAGCAGTGAGGTAAAGGGGGCCCGCGAGCAGTACTTC. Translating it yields CASSEVKGAREQYF. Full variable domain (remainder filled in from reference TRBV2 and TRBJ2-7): EPEVTQTPSHQVTQMGQEVILRCVPISNHLYFYWYRQILGQKVEFLVSFYNNEISEKSEIFDDQFSVERPDGSNFTLKIRSTKLEDSAMYFCASSEVKGAREQYFGPGTRLTVT.

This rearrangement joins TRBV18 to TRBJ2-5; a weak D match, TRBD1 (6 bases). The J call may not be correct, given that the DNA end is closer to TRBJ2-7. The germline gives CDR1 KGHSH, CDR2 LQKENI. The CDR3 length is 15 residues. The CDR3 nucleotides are TGTGCCAGCTCACCCCGGGACACTTTCGCCTACGAGCAGTACTTC. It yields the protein CASSPRDTFAYEQYF.

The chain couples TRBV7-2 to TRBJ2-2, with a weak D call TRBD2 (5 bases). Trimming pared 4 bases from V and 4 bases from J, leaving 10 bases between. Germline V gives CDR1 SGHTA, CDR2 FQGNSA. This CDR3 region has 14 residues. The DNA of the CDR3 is TGTGCCAGCAGCTCTCCCCGGGGCACCGGGGAGCTGTTTTTT. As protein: CASSSPRGTGELFF.

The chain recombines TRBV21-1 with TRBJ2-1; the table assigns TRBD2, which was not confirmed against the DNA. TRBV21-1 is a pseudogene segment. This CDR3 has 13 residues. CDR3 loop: CASSRCEGDEQFF. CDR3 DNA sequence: TGTGCCAGCAGCAGATGTGAGGGCGATGAGCAGTTCTTC.

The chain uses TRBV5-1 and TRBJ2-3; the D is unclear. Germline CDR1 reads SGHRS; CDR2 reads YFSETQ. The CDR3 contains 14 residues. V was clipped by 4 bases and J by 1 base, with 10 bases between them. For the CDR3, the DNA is TGCGCCAGCAGCCCACTGGGCCGCACAGATACGCAGTATTTT. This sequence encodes CASSPLGRTDTQYF.

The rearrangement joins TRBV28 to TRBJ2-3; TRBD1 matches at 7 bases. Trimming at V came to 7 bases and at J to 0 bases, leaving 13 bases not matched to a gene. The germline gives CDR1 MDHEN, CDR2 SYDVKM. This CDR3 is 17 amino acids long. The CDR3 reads CASTFSPGTASTDTQYF. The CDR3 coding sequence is TGTGCCAGCACCTTCTCCCCGGGGACAGCCAGCACAGATACGCAGTATTTT.

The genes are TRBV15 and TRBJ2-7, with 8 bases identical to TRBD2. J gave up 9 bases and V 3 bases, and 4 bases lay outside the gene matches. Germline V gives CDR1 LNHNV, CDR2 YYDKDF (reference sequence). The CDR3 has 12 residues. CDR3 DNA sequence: TGTGCCACCAGCAGGCGGGGGGATGTGCAGTACTTC. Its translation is CATSRRGDVQYF.

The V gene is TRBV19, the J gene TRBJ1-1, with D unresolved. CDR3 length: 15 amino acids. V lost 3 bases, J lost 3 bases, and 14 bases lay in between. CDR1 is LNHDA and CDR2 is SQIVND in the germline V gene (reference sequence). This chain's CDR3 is CASSMRGAGYTEAFF. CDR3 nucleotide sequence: TGTGCCAGTAGTATGCGGGGAGCGGGGTACACTGAAGCTTTCTTT.

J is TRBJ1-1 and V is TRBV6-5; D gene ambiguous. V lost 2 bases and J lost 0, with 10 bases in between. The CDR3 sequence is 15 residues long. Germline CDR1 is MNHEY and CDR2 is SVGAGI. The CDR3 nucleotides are TGTGCCAGCAGTTACCTTAATACAATGAACACTGAAGCTTTCTTT. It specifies CASSYLNTMNTEAFF.

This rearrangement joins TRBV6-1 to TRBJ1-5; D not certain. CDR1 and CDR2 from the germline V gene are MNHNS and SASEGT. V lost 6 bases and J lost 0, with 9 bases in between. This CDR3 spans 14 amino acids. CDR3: CASRKENSNQPQHF. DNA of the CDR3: TGTGCCAGCAGGAAAGAGAATAGCAATCAGCCCCAGCATTTT.

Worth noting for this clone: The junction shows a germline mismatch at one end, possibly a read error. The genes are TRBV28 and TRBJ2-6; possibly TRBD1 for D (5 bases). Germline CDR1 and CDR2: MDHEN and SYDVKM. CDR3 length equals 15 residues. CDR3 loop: CASSLMSSGANGLTF. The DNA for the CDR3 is TGTGCCAGCAGTTTAATGAGTAGTGGGGCCAACGGCCTGACTTTC.

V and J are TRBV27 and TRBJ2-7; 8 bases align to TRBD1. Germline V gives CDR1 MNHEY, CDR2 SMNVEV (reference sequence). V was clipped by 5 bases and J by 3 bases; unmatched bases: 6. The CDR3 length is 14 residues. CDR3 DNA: TGTGCCAGCAGTCCTGACAGGGGCGACTACGAGCAGTACTTC. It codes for CASSPDRGDYEQYF.

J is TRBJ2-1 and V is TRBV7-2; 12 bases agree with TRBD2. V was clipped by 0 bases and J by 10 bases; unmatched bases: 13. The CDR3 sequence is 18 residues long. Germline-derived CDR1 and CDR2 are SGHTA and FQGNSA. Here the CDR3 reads CASSLASQLAGGRVEQFF. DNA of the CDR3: TGTGCCAGCAGCTTAGCGTCCCAACTAGCGGGGGGCCGGGTAGAGCAGTTCTTC.

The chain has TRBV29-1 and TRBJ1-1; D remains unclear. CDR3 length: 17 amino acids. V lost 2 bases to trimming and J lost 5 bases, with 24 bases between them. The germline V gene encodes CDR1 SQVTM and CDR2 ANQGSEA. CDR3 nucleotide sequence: TGCAGCGTTGAATCAACCATCCAGGCCTGGGGAGGGACTGAAGCTTTCTTT. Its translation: CSVESTIQAWGGTEAFF.

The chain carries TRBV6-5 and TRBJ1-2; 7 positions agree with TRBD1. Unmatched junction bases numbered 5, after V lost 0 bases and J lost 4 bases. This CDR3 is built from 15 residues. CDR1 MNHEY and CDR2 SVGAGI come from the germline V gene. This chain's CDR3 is CASSYSTAGGYGYTF. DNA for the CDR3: TGTGCCAGCAGTTACTCGACGGCAGGGGGCTATGGCTACACCTTC.

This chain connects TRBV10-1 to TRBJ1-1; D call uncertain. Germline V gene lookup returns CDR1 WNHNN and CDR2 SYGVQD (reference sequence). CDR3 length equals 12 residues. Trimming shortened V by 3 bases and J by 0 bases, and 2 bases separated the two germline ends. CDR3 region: CASSDMNTEAFF. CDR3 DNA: TGCGCCAGCAGTGATATGAACACTGAAGCTTTCTTT.

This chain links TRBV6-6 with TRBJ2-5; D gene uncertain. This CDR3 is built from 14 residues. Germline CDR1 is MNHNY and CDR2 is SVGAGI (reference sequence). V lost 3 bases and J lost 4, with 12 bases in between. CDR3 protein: CASSYQVHGETQYF. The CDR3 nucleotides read TGTGCCAGCAGTTATCAGGTACACGGAGAGACCCAGTACTTC.

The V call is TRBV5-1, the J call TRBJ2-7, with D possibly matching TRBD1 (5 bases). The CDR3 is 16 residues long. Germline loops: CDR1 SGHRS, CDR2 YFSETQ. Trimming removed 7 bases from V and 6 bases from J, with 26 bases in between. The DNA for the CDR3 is TGCGCCAGCGGACGGACACCACTTGACGTGCTTAGCGAGCAGTACTTC. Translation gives CASGRTPLDVLSEQYF. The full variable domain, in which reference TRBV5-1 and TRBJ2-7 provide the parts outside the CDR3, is KAGVTQTPRYLIKTRGQQVTLSCSPISGHRSVSWYQQTPGQGLQFLFEYFSETQRNKGNFPGRFSGRQFSNSRSEMNVSTLELGDSALYLCASGRTPLDVLSEQYFGPGTRLTVT.

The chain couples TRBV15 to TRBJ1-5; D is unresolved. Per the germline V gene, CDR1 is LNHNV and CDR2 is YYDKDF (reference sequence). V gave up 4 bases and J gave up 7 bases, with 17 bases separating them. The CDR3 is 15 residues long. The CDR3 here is CATSTGPPGAQPQHF. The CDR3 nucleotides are TGTGCCACCAGCACCGGCCCCCCGGGAGCGCAGCCCCAGCATTTT.

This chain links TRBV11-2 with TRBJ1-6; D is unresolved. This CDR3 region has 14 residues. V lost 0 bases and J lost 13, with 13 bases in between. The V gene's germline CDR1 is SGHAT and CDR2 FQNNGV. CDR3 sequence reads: CASSLDLLTAPLHF. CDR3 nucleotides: TGTGCCAGCAGCTTAGATCTGTTAACAGCTCCCCTCCACTTT. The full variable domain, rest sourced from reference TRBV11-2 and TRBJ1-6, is EAGVAQSPRYKIIEKRQSVAFWCNPISGHATLYWYQQILGQGPKLLIQFQNNGVVDDSQLPKDRFSAERLKGVDSTLKIQPAKLEDSAVYLCASSLDLLTAPLHFGNGTRLTVT.

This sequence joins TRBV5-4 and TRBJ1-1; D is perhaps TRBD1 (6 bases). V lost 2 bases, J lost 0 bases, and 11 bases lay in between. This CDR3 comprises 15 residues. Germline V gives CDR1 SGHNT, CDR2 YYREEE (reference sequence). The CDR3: CASSFNREMNTEAFF. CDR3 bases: TGTGCCAGCAGCTTTAACAGGGAGATGAACACTGAAGCTTTCTTT.

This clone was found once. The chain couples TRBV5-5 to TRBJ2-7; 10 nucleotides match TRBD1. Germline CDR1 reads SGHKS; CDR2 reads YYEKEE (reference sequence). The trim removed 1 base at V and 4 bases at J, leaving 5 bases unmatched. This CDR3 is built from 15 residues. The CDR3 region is CASSLSLGQGYEQYF. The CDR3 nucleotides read TGTGCCAGCAGCTTGTCCCTGGGACAGGGGTACGAGCAGTACTTC.

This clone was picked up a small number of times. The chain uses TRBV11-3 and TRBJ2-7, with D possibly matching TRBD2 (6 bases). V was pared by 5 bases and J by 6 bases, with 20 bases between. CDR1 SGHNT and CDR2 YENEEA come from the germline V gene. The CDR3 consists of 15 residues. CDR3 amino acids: CASSPRWGSGVEQYF. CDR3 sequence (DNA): TGTGCCAGCAGCCCCAGATGGGGGTCGGGAGTCGAGCAGTACTTC.

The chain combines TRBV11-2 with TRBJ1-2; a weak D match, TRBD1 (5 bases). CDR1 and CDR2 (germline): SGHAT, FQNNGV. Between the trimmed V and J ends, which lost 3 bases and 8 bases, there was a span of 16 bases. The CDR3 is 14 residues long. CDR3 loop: CASSFSSTSGGYTF. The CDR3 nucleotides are TGTGCCAGCAGCTTTTCCTCAACGTCAGGGGGCTACACCTTC.

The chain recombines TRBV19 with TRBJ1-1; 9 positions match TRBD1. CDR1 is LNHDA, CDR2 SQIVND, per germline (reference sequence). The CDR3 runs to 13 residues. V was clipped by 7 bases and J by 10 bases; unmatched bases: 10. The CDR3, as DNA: TGTGCCAGTAACGACAGGGGGAGCGCGGGAGCTTTCTTT. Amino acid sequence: CASNDRGSAGAFF.

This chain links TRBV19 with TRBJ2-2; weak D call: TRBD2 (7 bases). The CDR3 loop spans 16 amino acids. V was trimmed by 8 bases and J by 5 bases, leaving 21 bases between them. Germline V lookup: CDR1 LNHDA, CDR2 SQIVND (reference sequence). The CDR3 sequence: CASGSTGGAGTGELFF. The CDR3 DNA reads TGTGCCAGTGGTTCAACGGGGGGCGCCGGGACCGGGGAGCTGTTTTTT.

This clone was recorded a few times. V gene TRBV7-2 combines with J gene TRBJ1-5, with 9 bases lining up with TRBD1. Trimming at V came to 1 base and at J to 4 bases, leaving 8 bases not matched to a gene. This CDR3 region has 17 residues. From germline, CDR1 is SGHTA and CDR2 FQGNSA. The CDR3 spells CASSLGPLDRGNQPQHF. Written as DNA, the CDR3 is TGTGCCAGCAGCTTAGGTCCCTTGGACAGGGGTAATCAGCCCCAGCATTTT.